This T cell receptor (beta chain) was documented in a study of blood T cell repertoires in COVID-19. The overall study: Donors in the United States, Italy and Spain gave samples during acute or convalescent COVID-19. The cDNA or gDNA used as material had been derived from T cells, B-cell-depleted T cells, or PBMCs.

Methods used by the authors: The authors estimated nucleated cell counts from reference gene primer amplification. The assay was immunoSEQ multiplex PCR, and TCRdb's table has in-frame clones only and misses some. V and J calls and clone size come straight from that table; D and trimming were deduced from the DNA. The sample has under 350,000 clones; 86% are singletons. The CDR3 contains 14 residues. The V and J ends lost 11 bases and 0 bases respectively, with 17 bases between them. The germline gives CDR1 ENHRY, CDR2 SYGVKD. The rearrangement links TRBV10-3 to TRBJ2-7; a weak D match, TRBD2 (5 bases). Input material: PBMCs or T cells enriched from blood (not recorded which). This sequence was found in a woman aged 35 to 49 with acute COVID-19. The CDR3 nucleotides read TGTGCCCCCCGTGGTGGGAGATACTCCTACGAGCAGTACTTC. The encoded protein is CAPRGGRYSYEQYF.